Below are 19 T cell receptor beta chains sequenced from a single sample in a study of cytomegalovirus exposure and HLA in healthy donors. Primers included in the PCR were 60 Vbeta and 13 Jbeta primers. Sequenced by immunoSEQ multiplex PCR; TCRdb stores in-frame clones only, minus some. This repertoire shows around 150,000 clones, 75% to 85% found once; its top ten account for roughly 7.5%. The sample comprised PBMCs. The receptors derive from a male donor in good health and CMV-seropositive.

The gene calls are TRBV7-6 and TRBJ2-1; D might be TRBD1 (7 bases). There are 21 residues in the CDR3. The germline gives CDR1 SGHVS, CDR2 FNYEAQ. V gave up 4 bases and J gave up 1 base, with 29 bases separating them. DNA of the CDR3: TGTGCCAGCAGCTCTAAGGGGGGCACCGACAGGGTGGTTGAATCCTACAATGAGCAGTTCTTC. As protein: CASSSKGGTDRVVESYNEQFF.

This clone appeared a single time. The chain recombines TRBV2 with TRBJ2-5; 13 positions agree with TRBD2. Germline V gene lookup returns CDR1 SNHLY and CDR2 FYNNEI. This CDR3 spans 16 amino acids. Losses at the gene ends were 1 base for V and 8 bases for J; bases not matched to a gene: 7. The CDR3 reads CASSEGTSGGYITQYF. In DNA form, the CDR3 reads TGTGCCAGCAGTGAAGGGACTAGCGGGGGTTACATCACCCAGTACTTC.

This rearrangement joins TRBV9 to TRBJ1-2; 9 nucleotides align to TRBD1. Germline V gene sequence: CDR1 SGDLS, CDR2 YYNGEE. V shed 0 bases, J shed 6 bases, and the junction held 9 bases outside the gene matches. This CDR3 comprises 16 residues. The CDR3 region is CASSVEGRDRVDGYTF. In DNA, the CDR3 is TGTGCCAGCAGCGTAGAAGGGCGGGACAGGGTGGATGGCTACACCTTC.

For the CDR3, the DNA is TGTGCCAGCAGCTTCGGACAGGGTGTCTCTGGCTACACCTTC. Amino acid sequence: CASSFGQGVSGYTF. J is TRBJ1-2 and V is TRBV11-2, with 8 nucleotides matching TRBD1. Germline CDR1 is SGHAT and CDR2 is FQNNGV. V gave up 3 bases and J gave up 7 bases; unmatched junction bases: 7. The CDR3 is made up of 14 amino acids.

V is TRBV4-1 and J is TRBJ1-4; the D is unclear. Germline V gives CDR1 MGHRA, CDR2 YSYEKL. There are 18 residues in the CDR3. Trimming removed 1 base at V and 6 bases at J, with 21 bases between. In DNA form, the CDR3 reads TGCGCCAGCAGCCAAGCGGGGAGAGAGAAACGAGGGCATGAAAAACTGTTTTTT. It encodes CASSQAGREKRGHEKLFF.

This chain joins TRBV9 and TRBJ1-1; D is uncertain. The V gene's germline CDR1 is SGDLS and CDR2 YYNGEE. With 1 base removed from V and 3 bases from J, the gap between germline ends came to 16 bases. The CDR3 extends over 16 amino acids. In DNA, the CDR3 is TGTGCCAGCAGCGTACCCTTAGTTGGGCGGGACACTGAAGCTTTCTTT. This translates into CASSVPLVGRDTEAFF.

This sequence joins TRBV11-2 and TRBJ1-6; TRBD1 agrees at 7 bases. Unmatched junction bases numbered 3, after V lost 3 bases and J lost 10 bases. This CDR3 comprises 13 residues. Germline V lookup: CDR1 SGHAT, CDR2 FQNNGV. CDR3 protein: CASSFPGGSPLHF. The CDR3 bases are TGTGCCAGCAGCTTTCCAGGGGGATCACCCCTCCACTTT.

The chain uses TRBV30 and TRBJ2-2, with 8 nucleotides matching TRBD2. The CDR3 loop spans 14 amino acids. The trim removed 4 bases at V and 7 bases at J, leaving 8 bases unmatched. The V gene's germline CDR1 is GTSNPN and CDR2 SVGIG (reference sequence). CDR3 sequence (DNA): TGTGCCTGGAATTCGGGGGGGCTTGACGGGGAGCTGTTTTTT. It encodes CAWNSGGLDGELFF. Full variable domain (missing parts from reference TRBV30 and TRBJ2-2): SQTIHQWPATLVQPVGSPLSLECTVEGTSNPNLYWYRQAAGRGLQLLFYSVGIGQISSEVPQNLSASRPQDRQFILSSKKLLLSDSGFYLCAWNSGGLDGELFFGEGSRLTVL.

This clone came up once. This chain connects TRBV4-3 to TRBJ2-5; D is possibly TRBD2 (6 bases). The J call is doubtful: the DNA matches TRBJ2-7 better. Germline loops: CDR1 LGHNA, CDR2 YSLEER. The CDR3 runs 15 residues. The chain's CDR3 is CASSQSWRGKGEQYF. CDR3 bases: TGCGCCAGCAGCCAATCCTGGCGGGGAAAGGGCGAGCAGTACTTC.

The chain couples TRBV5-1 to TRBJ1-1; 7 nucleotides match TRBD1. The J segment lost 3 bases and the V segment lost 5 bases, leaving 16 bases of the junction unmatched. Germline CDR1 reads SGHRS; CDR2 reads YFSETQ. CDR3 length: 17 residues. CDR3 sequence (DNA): TGCGCCAGCAGGAGAACAGGGGCAAACCCGGGGGACACTGAAGCTTTCTTT. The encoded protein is CASRRTGANPGDTEAFF.

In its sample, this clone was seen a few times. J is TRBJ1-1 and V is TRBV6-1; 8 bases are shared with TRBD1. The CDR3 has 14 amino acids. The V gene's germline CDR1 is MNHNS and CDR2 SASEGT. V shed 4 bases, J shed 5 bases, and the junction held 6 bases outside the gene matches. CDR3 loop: CASSGQGAGTEAFF. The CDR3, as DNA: TGTGCCAGCAGTGGTCAGGGGGCTGGTACTGAAGCTTTCTTT.

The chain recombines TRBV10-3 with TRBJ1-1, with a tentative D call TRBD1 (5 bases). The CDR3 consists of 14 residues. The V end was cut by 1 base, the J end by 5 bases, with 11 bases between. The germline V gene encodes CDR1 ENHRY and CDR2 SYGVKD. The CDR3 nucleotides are TGTGCCATCAGTGAGTATGGGGAGGGGACTGAAGCTTTCTTT. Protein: CAISEYGEGTEAFF.

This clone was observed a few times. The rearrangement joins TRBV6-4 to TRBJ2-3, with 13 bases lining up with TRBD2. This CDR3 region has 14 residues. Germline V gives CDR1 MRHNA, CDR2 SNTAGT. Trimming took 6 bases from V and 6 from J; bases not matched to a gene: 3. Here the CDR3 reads CASSPGLAGDTQYF. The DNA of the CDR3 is TGTGCCAGCAGCCCGGGACTAGCGGGGGATACGCAGTATTTT.

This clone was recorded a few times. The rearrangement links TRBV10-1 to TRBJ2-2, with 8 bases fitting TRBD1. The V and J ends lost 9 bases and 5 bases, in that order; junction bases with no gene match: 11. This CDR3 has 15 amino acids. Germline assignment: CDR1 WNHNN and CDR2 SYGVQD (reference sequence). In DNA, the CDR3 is TGCGCCAGTTACAAGGACAGGGACTTTACCGGGGAGCTGTTTTTT. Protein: CASYKDRDFTGELFF.

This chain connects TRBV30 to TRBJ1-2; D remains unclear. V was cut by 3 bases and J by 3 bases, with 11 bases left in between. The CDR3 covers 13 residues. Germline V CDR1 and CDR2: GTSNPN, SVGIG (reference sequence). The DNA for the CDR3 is TGTGCCTGGAGCCCCCAGGATTACTATGGCTACACCTTC. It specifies CAWSPQDYYGYTF.

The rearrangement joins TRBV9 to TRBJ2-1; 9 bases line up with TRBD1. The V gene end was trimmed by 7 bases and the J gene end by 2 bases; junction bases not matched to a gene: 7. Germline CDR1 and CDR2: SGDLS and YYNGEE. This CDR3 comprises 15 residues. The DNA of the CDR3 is TGTGCCAGCTACGCCGACAGGGGGACCTACAATGAGCAGTTCTTC. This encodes CASYADRGTYNEQFF.

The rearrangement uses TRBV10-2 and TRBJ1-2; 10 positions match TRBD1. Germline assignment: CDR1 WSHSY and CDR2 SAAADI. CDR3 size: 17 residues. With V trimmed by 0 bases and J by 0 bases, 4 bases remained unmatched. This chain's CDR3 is CASSESTGGQANYGYTF. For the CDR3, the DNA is TGCGCCAGCAGTGAGTCGACAGGGGGCCAAGCTAACTATGGCTACACCTTC.

The CDR3 reads CASSLVGASNTEAFF. The CDR3 DNA reads TGTGCCAGCAGCTTAGTAGGGGCCTCGAACACTGAAGCTTTCTTT. The V and J genes are TRBV7-9 and TRBJ1-1; D might be TRBD1 (5 bases). The CDR3 sequence is 15 residues long. The V gene lost 1 base and the J gene lost 1 base, with 10 bases spanning the gap. Germline V gene data show CDR1 as SEHNR and CDR2 as FQNEAQ (reference sequence). Full variable domain (missing parts from reference TRBV7-9 and TRBJ1-1): DTGVSQNPRHKITKRGQNVTFRCDPISEHNRLYWYRQTLGQGPEFLTYFQNEAQLEKSRLLSDRFSAERPKGSFSTLEIQRTEQGDSAMYLCASSLVGASNTEAFFGQGTRLTVV.

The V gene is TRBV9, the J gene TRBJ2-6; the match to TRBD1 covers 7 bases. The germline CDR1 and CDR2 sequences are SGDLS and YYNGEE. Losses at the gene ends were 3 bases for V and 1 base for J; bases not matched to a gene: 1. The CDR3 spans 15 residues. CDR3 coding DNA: TGTGCCAGCAGCGCGGGACAGTCTGGGGCCAACGTCCTGACTTTC. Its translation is CASSAGQSGANVLTF.